Shown below are 14 T cell receptor beta chains from a single sample sequenced in a study of cytomegalovirus exposure and HLA in healthy donors. PCR used 60 Vbeta primers and 13 Jbeta primers. Measured with immunoSEQ multiplex PCR; TCRdb has only the in-frame clones, and not every one. Of about 130,000 clones listed, 70% to 85% are singletons. Specimen: PBMCs. The receptors stem from a male donor in good health and CMV-seropositive.

This clone was detected once. This chain joins TRBV9 and TRBJ2-7; possible D gene TRBD2, 6 bases. This CDR3 is built from 18 residues. Germline-derived CDR1 and CDR2 are SGDLS and YYNGEE. Trimming pared 3 bases from V and 4 bases from J, leaving 26 bases between. DNA for the CDR3: TGTGCCAGCAGCGCCGCAGGGATGGAGGGGACCTTATTTTACGAGCAGTACTTC. This encodes CASSAAGMEGTLFYEQYF.

The CDR3, as DNA: TGCGCCAGCAGCTTGGGATCGCAGGGCGAGCAGTACTTC. It encodes CASSLGSQGEQYF. This rearrangement joins TRBV5-1 to TRBJ2-7; D is perhaps TRBD1 (5 bases). The CDR3 spans 13 residues. Germline V gives CDR1 SGHRS, CDR2 YFSETQ. Trimming cost V 0 bases and J 6 bases, with 10 bases left between them.

This chain connects TRBV29-1 to TRBJ2-5, with TRBD1 as a possible D gene (6 bases). The CDR3 loop spans 13 amino acids. The germline gives CDR1 SQVTM, CDR2 ANQGSEA. Between the trimmed V and J ends, which lost 7 bases and 5 bases, there was a span of 17 bases. This chain's CDR3 is CSADTGTLETQYF. In DNA form, the CDR3 reads TGCAGCGCCGATACAGGGACACTTGAGACCCAGTACTTC.

V and J are TRBV19 and TRBJ2-7; perhaps TRBD1 as D (5 bases). This CDR3 is built from 15 residues. V was clipped by 1 base and J by 3 bases, with 13 bases between them. Per the germline V gene, CDR1 is LNHDA and CDR2 is SQIVND (reference sequence). The CDR3 region has the DNA TGTGCCAGTAGTATAGTCCAGGGTCGTTACTACGAGCAGTACTTC. It yields the protein CASSIVQGRYYEQYF. Complete variable domain (other parts from reference TRBV19 and TRBJ2-7): DGGITQSPKYLFRKEGQNVTLSCEQNLNHDAMYWYRQDPGQGLRLIYYSQIVNDFQKGDIAEGYSVSREKKESFPLTVTSAQKNPTAFYLCASSIVQGRYYEQYFGPGTRLTVT.

The chain employs TRBV7-2 and TRBJ2-7, with 7 nucleotides matching TRBD1. CDR1 is SGHTA and CDR2 is FQGNSA in the germline V gene. The CDR3 runs to 17 residues. Trimming took 0 bases from V and 3 from J; bases not matched to a gene: 11. Written as DNA, the CDR3 is TGTGCCAGCAGCTTAGCGCATAAATGGGACAGTCTCTACGAGCAGTACTTC. Encoded protein: CASSLAHKWDSLYEQYF.

V and J are TRBV19 and TRBJ2-7; D ambiguous. Trimming took 8 bases from V and 5 from J, leaving 4 bases between them. The CDR3 loop spans 9 amino acids. Germline V gives CDR1 LNHDA, CDR2 SQIVND (reference sequence). This chain's CDR3 is CASLNEQYF. CDR3 DNA: TGTGCCAGTCTAAACGAGCAGTACTTC.

The chain has TRBV6-5 and TRBJ1-1; TRBD1 matches at 8 bases. The germline CDR1 and CDR2 sequences are MNHEY and SVGAGI. This CDR3 is 12 amino acids long. The chain's CDR3 is CAVNRGKTEAFF. In nucleotides, the CDR3 is TGTGCAGTGAACAGGGGGAAAACTGAAGCTTTCTTT.

In its sample, this clone was seen a few times. The rearrangement links TRBV18 to TRBJ2-2; weak D call: TRBD1 (5 bases). Deletions cut 4 bases from V and 4 bases from J, with 7 bases between. The CDR3 length is 13 residues. Germline V CDR1 and CDR2: KGHSH, LQKENI. The CDR3 spells CASSQGSTGELFF. In DNA form, the CDR3 reads TGTGCCAGCTCACAGGGGTCCACCGGGGAGCTGTTTTTT. Complete variable domain (other parts from reference TRBV18 and TRBJ2-2): NAGVMQNPRHLVRRRGQEARLRCSPMKGHSHVYWYRQLPEEGLKFMVYLQKENIIDESGMPKERFSAEFPKEGPSILRIQQVVRGDSAAYFCASSQGSTGELFFGEGSRLTVL.

The gene calls are TRBV28 and TRBJ2-1; TRBD1 matches at 8 bases. Germline V gene sequence: CDR1 MDHEN, CDR2 SYDVKM. CDR3 size: 16 residues. The junction had 9 bases not matched to a gene; V was cut back by 1 base and J by 7 bases. DNA for the CDR3: TGTGCCAGCAGTTTATTCTGGCAGGGGGCGGATAATGAGCAGTTCTTC. Protein product: CASSLFWQGADNEQFF.

This rearrangement joins TRBV28 to TRBJ1-2; D gene uncertain. Germline CDR1 reads MDHEN; CDR2 reads SYDVKM. The CDR3 runs to 14 residues. Trimming shortened V by 6 bases and J by 1 base, and 12 bases separated the two germline ends. The CDR3 DNA follows: TGTGCCAGCAGGGTCGAGGGATTTAACTATGGCTACACCTTC. Translation: CASRVEGFNYGYTF.

The chain joins TRBV7-3 to TRBJ2-5; D is undetermined. Deletions cut 1 base from V and 1 base from J, with 13 bases between. The germline V gene has CDR1 SGHTA and CDR2 FQGTGA. CDR3 length equals 16 residues. The CDR3 DNA reads as TGTGCCAGCAGCTTAAACTCTCGCGGCAGCCAAGAGACCCAGTACTTC. Its protein product is CASSLNSRGSQETQYF.

V usage is TRBV11-2 and J usage is TRBJ2-3; D is possibly TRBD2 (5 bases). This CDR3 spans 15 amino acids. In germline, CDR1 is SGHAT, CDR2 FQNNGV. V was clipped by 5 bases and J by 1 base, with 13 bases between them. CDR3 nucleotide sequence: TGTGCCAGCAGCCCCGGGAAAGGAGGCACAGATACGCAGTATTTT. Its translation: CASSPGKGGTDTQYF.

CDR3 sequence reads: CSVETQGQYF. DNA of the CDR3: TGCAGTGTAGAGACCCAGGGGCAGTACTTC. J is TRBJ2-7 and V is TRBV20-1, with D possibly being TRBD1 (5 bases). This CDR3 has 10 residues. The V and J ends lost 7 bases and 9 bases respectively, with 13 bases between them. CDR1 is DFQATT, CDR2 SNEGSKA, per germline (reference sequence).

The gene calls are TRBV6-1 and TRBJ2-2; TRBD2 matches at 8 bases. Looked up from germline, CDR1 is MNHNS and CDR2 is SASEGT. The trim removed 2 bases at V and 1 base at J, leaving 3 bases unmatched. CDR3 size: 16 residues. The CDR3 region is CASSEIAGLNTGELFF. The CDR3, as DNA: TGTGCCAGCAGTGAAATAGCGGGATTGAACACCGGGGAGCTGTTTTTT.